These T cell receptor beta chains were read from a single sample in a study of Graves' ophthalmopathy and Graves' hyperthyroidism. Each CDR3 protein gets one entry after TCRdb re-called the multiplex PCR reads with MiXCR. There are a few hundred thousand distinct CDR3 sequences in the sample; about a fifth occur only once, and around two fifths lies in the top ten. Source material: peripheral blood. The receptors were gathered from a woman aged 50 to 60 with Graves' ophthalmopathy. CDR3s include the opening cysteine and the closing phenylalanine or tryptophan. A D gene is named only where the DNA matches it firmly. Only part of the rows carry a size: once, few, many, or a class if the clone is expanded.

>TRBJ2-7|TRBD2|TRBV28|many
CASSLIGRAGEQYF
TGTGCCAGCAGTTTGATCGGGAGGGCAGGCGAGCAGTACTTC
>TRBJ2-7|TRBD1|TRBV20-1|many
CSAMTGMGEQYF
TGCAGTGCTATGACAGGGATGGGAGAGCAGTACTTC
>TRBJ1-5|-|TRBV2|many
CASGKGGSFGQHF
TGTGCCAGCGGAAAGGGGGGGAGTTTCGGTCAGCATTTT
>TRBJ1-2|TRBD1|TRBV12-3/TRBV12-4|-
CASSRGGTGSGYTF
TGTGCCAGCAGCCGGGGGGGGACAGGGTCTGGCTACACCTTC
>TRBJ2-7|-|TRBV7-3|-
CASSLYPGQSYEQYF
TGTGCCAGCAGCTTATATCCAGGGCAGTCCTACGAGCAGTACTTC
>TRBJ2-7|TRBD2|TRBV20-1|many
CSARGIPGLAGAGEQYF
TGCAGTGCTAGGGGAATTCCGGGACTAGCGGGGGCCGGTGAGCAGTACTTC
>TRBJ2-2|-|TRBV27|many
CASTLSGLPLVGSGELFF
TGTGCCAGCACCCTAAGTGGACTGCCCCTGGTCGGATCCGGGGAGCTGTTTTTT
>TRBJ2-5|TRBD1|TRBV7-2|many
CASSPPRQGALETQYF
TGTGCCAGCAGCCCACCCCGACAGGGGGCTCTTGAGACCCAGTACTTC
>TRBJ2-7|-|TRBV7-2|many
CASGRAWSYEQYF
TGTGCCTCAGGCAGAGCGTGGTCCTACGAGCAGTACTTC
>TRBJ2-5|TRBD2|TRBV12-3/TRBV12-4|many
CASKRAGGSGETQYF
TGTGCCAGCAAAAGAGCGGGAGGGAGCGGGGAGACCCAGTACTTC
>TRBJ1-5|-|TRBV6-5|many
CASSYSTASNQPQHF
TGTGCCAGCAGTTACTCGACGGCCAGCAATCAGCCCCAGCATTTT
>TRBJ1-2|-|TRBV12-3/TRBV12-4|many
CASSSLNGAGPYGYTF
TGTGCCAGCAGTTCATTAAATGGGGCAGGGCCCTATGGCTACACCTTC
>TRBJ1-1|-|TRBV19|-
CASSIGRAGKQAEAFF
TGTGCCAGTAGTATAGGTAGGGCAGGAAAACAAGCTGAAGCTTTCTTT
>TRBJ2-1|TRBD2|TRBV19|-
CASGGLAKYNEQFF
TGTGCCAGTGGGGGACTAGCGAAGTACAATGAGCAGTTCTTC
>TRBJ1-2|-|TRBV12-3/TRBV12-4|once
CASSPWSKSNYGYIF
TGTGCCAGCAGTCCGTGGAGCAAATCTAACTATGGCTACATCTTC
>TRBJ2-5|-|TRBV28|-
CASSTVITETQYF
TGTGCCAGCAGTACAGTGATTACAGAGACCCAGTACTTC
>TRBJ1-5|TRBD1|TRBV20-1|many
CSASRGPGQPQHF
TGCAGTGCTAGCAGGGGGCCGGGTCAGCCCCAGCATTTT
>TRBJ2-2|TRBD1|TRBV6-2/TRBV6-3|many
CASSYSSGTGHTGELFF
TGTGCCAGCAGTTACTCGAGCGGGACAGGGCACACCGGGGAGCTGTTTTTT
>TRBJ1-5|-|TRBV28|-
CASRERRGGGNQPQHF
TGTGCCAGCAGAGAACGACGGGGGGGAGGCAATCAGCCCCAGCATTTT
>TRBJ1-2|TRBD1|TRBV12-5|-
CASGVTGTGDYGYTF
TGTGCTAGTGGTGTCACCGGGACAGGTGATTATGGCTACACCTTC
>TRBJ1-5|-|TRBV6-2/TRBV6-3|-
CASSARSPRDQPQHF
TGTGCCAGCAGTGCCCGTTCCCCCAGGGATCAGCCCCAGCATTTT
>TRBJ1-1|-|TRBV29-1|many
CSVAEGNTEAFF
TGCAGCGTCGCCGAGGGGAACACTGAAGCTTTCTTT
>TRBJ1-5|-|TRBV30|many
CAWNPDRDQPQHF
TGTGCCTGGAACCCCGACCGAGATCAGCCCCAGCATTTT
>TRBJ1-1|TRBD1|TRBV2|many
CASRSKLQGAKAEAFF
TGTGCCAGCCGATCGAAGCTGCAGGGGGCTAAGGCTGAAGCTTTCTTT
>TRBJ1-5|-|TRBV10-1|many
CASTPDSFSNQPQHF
TGCGCCAGCACTCCGGACAGTTTTAGCAATCAGCCCCAGCATTTT
>TRBJ1-6|-|TRBV12-3/TRBV12-4|many
CASSLRGLSPLHF
TGTGCCAGCAGTCTCCGGGGGTTGTCACCCCTCCACTTT
>TRBJ1-1|TRBD1|TRBV5-1|many
CASSWTGGSNTEAFF
TGCGCCAGCAGCTGGACAGGGGGCTCGAACACTGAAGCTTTCTTT